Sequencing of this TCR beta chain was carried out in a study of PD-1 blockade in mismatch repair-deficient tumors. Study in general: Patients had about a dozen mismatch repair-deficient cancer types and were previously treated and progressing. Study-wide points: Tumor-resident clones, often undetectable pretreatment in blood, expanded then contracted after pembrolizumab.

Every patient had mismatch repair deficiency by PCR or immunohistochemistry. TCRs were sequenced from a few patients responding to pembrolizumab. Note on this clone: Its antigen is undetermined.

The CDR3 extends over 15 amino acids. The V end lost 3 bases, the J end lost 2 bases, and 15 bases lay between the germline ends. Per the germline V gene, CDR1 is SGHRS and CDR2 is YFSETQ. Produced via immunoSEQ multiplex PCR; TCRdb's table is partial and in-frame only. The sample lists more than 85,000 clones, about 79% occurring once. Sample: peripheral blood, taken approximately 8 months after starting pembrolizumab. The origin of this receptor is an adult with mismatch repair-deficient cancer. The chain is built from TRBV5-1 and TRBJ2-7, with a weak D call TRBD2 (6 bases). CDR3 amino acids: CASSSSGPGAYEQYF. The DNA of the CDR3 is TGCGCCAGCAGCTCCTCCGGACCGGGGGCCTACGAGCAGTACTTC.